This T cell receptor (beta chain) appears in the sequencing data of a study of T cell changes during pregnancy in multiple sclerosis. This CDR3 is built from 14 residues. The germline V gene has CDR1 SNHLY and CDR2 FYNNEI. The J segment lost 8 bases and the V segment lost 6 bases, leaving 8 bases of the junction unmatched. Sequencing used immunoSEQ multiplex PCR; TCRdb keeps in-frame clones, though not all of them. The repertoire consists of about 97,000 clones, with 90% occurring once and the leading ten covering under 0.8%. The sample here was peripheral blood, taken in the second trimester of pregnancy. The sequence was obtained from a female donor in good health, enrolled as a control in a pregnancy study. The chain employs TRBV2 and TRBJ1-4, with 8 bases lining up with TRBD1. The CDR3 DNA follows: TGTGCCAGCAGCCCCGACAGGGGAAGCGAAAAACTGTTTTTT. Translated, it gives CASSPDRGSEKLFF. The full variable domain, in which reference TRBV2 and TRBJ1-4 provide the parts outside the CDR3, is EPEVTQTPSHQVTQMGQEVILRCVPISNHLYFYWYRQILGQKVEFLVSFYNNEISEKSEIFDDQFSVERPDGSNFTLKIRSTKLEDSAMYFCASSPDRGSEKLFFGSGTQLSVL.